This TCR beta chain appears in the sequencing data of a study of blood T cell repertoires in COVID-19. CDR1 SGHTA and CDR2 FQGTGA come from the germline V gene. Trimming took 5 bases from V and 3 from J; bases not matched to a gene: 7. CDR3 length: 15 amino acids. How the authors handled the data: Amplification with reference gene primers provided the estimates of nucleated cell counts. The table came from immunoSEQ multiplex PCR; TCRdb's copy has only in-frame clones and leaves some out. V, J and clone size reflect that table, while D and trimming were determined from the DNA. The table records around 100,000 clones, about 88% of them present only once.

Input material: peripheral blood. The TCR comes from an elderly man with acute or convalescent COVID-19. V and J are TRBV7-3 and TRBJ2-3; 8 nucleotides align to TRBD2. The CDR3 sequence is CASSPSGSGTDTQYF. The DNA of the CDR3 is TGTGCCAGCAGCCCAAGCGGGAGCGGGACAGATACGCAGTATTTT.